The present TCR beta chain was sequenced within a study of beta chain features in type 1 diabetes. Averaging approximately 0.11 L, one heparinised blood draw was given by each donor. To note about this clone: As yet, its antigen is unknown.

Study-level results: Researchers report that Type 1 diabetes patients had moderately but significantly shorter TCRB CDR3s across all four CD4+ subsets.

This CDR3 spans 12 amino acids. Between the trimmed V and J ends, which lost 5 bases and 1 base, there was a span of 6 bases. The germline V gene has CDR1 SGHRS and CDR2 YFSETQ. The authors reverse transcribed all of the isolated RNA, so sequencing captured expressed TCRB transcripts. The protocol was immunoSEQ multiplex PCR, while the TCRdb copy is restricted to in-frame clones and leaves out a portion. The data contain roughly 730,000 clones, roughly 12% of them singletons. The chain recombines TRBV5-1 with TRBJ2-5; no clear D. This clonotype was sampled from a man aged 18 to 29 with type 1 diabetes. Sequencing used naive CD4+ T cells from blood. The CDR3 DNA follows: TGCGCCAGCAGAGATACCCAAGAGACCCAGTACTTC. Protein sequence: CASRDTQETQYF.